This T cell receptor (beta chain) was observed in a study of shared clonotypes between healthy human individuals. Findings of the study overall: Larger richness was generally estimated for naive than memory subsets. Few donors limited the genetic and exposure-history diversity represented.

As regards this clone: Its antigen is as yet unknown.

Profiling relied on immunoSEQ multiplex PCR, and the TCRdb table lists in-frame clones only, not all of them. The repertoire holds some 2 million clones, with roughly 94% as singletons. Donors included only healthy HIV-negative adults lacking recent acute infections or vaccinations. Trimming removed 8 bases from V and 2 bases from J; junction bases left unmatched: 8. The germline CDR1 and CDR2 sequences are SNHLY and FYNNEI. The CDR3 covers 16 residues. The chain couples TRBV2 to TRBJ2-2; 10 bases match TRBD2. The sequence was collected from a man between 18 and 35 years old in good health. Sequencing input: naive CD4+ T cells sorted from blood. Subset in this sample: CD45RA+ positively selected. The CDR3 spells CASRLAGVFNTGELFF. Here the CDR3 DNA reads TGTGCCAGCCGGCTAGCGGGAGTTTTTAACACCGGGGAGCTGTTTTTT.